This entry describes one TCR beta chain. These data are taken from a study of blood T cell repertoires in COVID-19. About the study: There were acute and convalescent COVID-19 samples, and they came from the United States, Italy and Spain. Nucleic acid was either cDNA or gDNA, and it came from T cells, B-cell-depleted T cells, or PBMCs.

This CDR3 is 13 amino acids long. The V and J ends lost 1 base and 8 bases respectively, with 11 bases between them. Cohorts were based on clinical histories the participants reported. In the source study's methods: For nucleated cells, counts were estimated from reference gene primer amplification. Sequenced by immunoSEQ multiplex PCR; TCRdb stores in-frame clones only, minus some. Clonal size and the V and J genes are those of that table, whereas D and trimming came from the DNA. Among around 230,000 clones listed, approximately 88% were seen once. Input material: PBMCs or T cells enriched from blood (not recorded which). V gene TRBV12-3 or TRBV12-4 combines with J gene TRBJ1-2; D is possibly TRBD1 (5 bases). This clonotype was sampled from a woman between 40 and 55 years old with acute COVID-19. The CDR3 protein is CASSLGRVGGYTF. DNA for the CDR3: TGTGCCAGCAGTTTAGGCAGGGTAGGCGGCTACACCTTC.